This T cell receptor beta chain was captured in a study of human T cells and chemical hapten exposure. The overall study: A mostly female patient group had alopecia areata, totalis or universalis.

Study conclusions and caveats: There was no change with DPC sensitization in TCRs above 1 in 1000 frequency.

Time point in this sample: pre-sensitization, week 0. Treatment described: therapeutic diphenylcyclopropenone sensitization with weekly scalp DPC. Each CDR3 protein gets one entry after TCRdb re-called the RACE reads with MiXCR. The table records about 68,000 distinct CDR3 sequences, approximately 11% of them present only once. Germline V lookup: CDR1 LGHNA, CDR2 YNFKEQ. Trimming left V 1 base short and J 3 bases short, with 10 bases between. The CDR3 has 14 amino acids. As regards this clonotype: The antigen remains undetermined.

This TCR derives from a woman in her forties or fifties with alopecia areata. Some clones in this sample may be carry-over from other donors' samples. This sequence joins TRBV4-2 and TRBJ2-7; D unclear. The sequences come from whole blood, collected in connection with sensitization to the hapten diphenylcyclopropenone (DPC). The CDR3 DNA follows: TGTGCCAGCAGCCAAGCGGCGTCCGGCTACGAGCAGTACTTC. Its protein product is CASSQAASGYEQYF.